The 32 T cell receptor beta chains presented below share a single source sample, sequenced in a study of molecular identifiers for immune sequencing clone quantification. TCRdb reanalysed the PCR reads using MiXCR and keeps one entry per CDR3 protein. The table shows roughly 10,000 distinct CDR3 sequences, with under 15% occurring only once. Input material: naive CD8+ T cells from blood, with Jurkat cell RNA spiked in. Subset of the sample: FACS-sorted CD8+CD4-CCR7+CD45RA+ naive T cells. These receptors all stem from a human donor in good health. Some libraries in this study had Jurkat cell RNA spiked in.

This clonotype was counted only a few times. A much larger clone is a single base away; this may be a read error. The chain combines TRBV29-1 with TRBJ2-2, with 8 bases that match TRBD1. CDR1 and CDR2 from the germline V gene are SQVTM and ANQGSEA. The length of the CDR3 is 13 residues. CDR3 bases: TGCAGCGTTCGGACAGGGAACACCGGGGGGCTGTTTTTT. It yields the protein CSVRTGNTGGLFF.

This clonotype was counted ten times or more. The J gene is TRBJ2-5, the V gene TRBV7-9, with D possibly being TRBD2 (7 bases). V lost 4 bases, J lost 5 bases, and 20 bases lay in between. CDR1 is SEHNR, CDR2 FQNEAQ, per germline (reference sequence). This CDR3 spans 16 amino acids. CDR3 sequence (DNA): TGTGCCAGCAGCTATCCCTCCATGAGGGGGGGGGAGACCCAGTACTTC. Translation gives CASSYPSMRGGETQYF.

By sample fraction, this clonotype is medium-sized. The chain joins TRBV30 to TRBJ1-1; unclear D gene. The CDR3 runs 16 residues. Deletions cut 4 bases from V and 3 bases from J, with 21 bases between. From germline, CDR1 is GTSNPN and CDR2 SVGIG (reference sequence). CDR3 loop: CAWTASGRFGDTEAFF. DNA for the CDR3: TGTGCCTGGACTGCCTCCGGGCGGTTTGGGGACACTGAAGCTTTCTTT.

This clonotype is labeled as medium-sized. The chain uses TRBV6-5 and TRBJ2-7; D is possibly TRBD1 or TRBD2 (5 bases each). The CDR3 consists of 15 residues. Germline V gene sequence: CDR1 MNHEY, CDR2 SVGAGI. V lost 5 bases and J 0 bases, leaving 14 bases between the germline ends. In DNA, the CDR3 is TGTGCCAGCAGTCCGGGACGGGAACTCTCCTACGAGCAGTACTTC. The encoded protein is CASSPGRELSYEQYF.

This clonotype was picked up many times. The chain combines TRBV27 with TRBJ2-7, with D tentatively TRBD1 or TRBD2 (5 bases each). The germline CDR1 and CDR2 sequences are MNHEY and SMNVEV (reference sequence). V gave up 4 bases and J gave up 5 bases, with 15 bases separating them. This CDR3 region has 14 residues. Written as DNA, the CDR3 is TGTGCCAGCAGTTGGGTTGGGGGAGTGCACGAGCAGTACTTC. As protein: CASSWVGGVHEQYF.

This clonotype was seen at least ten times. The chain links TRBV12-3 or TRBV12-4 to TRBJ2-1; 9 bases are a match to TRBD2. Trimming at V came to 3 bases and at J to 3 bases, leaving 3 bases not matched to a gene. This CDR3 has 15 residues. In DNA, the CDR3 is TGTGCCAGCAGTTTGGTAGCGGGAGTCTACAATGAGCAGTTCTTC. This gives the protein CASSLVAGVYNEQFF.

This clonotype is medium-sized by share. V and J are TRBV20-1 and TRBJ2-3, with TRBD2 identical over 8 bases. Germline V gene sequence: CDR1 DFQATT, CDR2 SNEGSKA (reference sequence). Losses at the gene ends were 6 bases for V and 0 bases for J; bases not matched to a gene: 5. The CDR3 spans 14 residues. The CDR3 DNA reads TGCAGTGCCGAGACTAGCGTGAGCACAGATACGCAGTATTTT. It is translated as CSAETSVSTDTQYF.

Sample share makes this clonotype medium-sized. The chain carries TRBV3-1 and TRBJ2-3; a weak D match, TRBD2 (5 bases). The V gene's germline CDR1 is LGHDT and CDR2 YNNKEL (reference sequence). The length of the CDR3 is 16 residues. Trimming stripped 1 base from V and 0 bases from J, with 11 bases between. The CDR3 spells CASSQGIRGSTDTQYF. CDR3 nucleotides: TGTGCCAGCAGCCAAGGGATCCGGGGTAGCACAGATACGCAGTATTTT.

This clonotype was detected ten times or more. At one of its ends the junction is not consistent with the germline gene, which may arise from a read error. V usage is TRBV5-3 and J usage is TRBJ2-5; D gene unclear. TRBV5-3 is labeled an ORF, and its function is uncertain. This CDR3 spans 14 amino acids. CDR3 DNA: TGTGCCAGCTCTCTCGTATGGCACCAAGACACCCAGTACTTT. It specifies CASSLVWHQDTQYF.

This clonotype is deemed medium-sized. The chain's CDR3 is CASSQEGGIQETQYF. CDR3 bases: TGCGCCAGCAGCCAAGAAGGGGGTATCCAAGAGACCCAGTACTTC. The chain carries TRBV4-3 and TRBJ2-5; possible D gene TRBD1, 6 bases. Germline V lookup: CDR1 LGHNA, CDR2 YSLEER. The CDR3 runs 15 residues. V lost 0 bases to trimming and J lost 1 base, with 9 bases between them.

This clonotype counts as medium-sized. V gene TRBV14 combines with J gene TRBJ2-7; a possible D gene is TRBD2 (6 bases). Germline V gives CDR1 SGHDN, CDR2 FVKESK. CDR3 length: 15 amino acids. Trimming pared 2 bases from V and 0 bases from J, leaving 11 bases between. This chain's CDR3 is CASSQTSSDSYEQYF. The CDR3 DNA follows: TGTGCCAGCAGCCAAACCTCTAGCGACTCCTACGAGCAGTACTTC.

This clonotype was seen at least ten times. This chain connects TRBV27 to TRBJ1-6; weak D call: TRBD1 (5 bases). The CDR3 covers 15 residues. Germline-derived CDR1 and CDR2 are MNHEY and SMNVEV (reference sequence). The V end was cut by 3 bases, the J end by 9 bases, with 15 bases between. The CDR3 nucleotides are TGTGCCAGCAGTTTCCTCAGCCACGGGGGTTCACCCCTCCACTTT. This translates into CASSFLSHGGSPLHF.

This clonotype was picked up many times. The CDR3 is CASSSFRTTNTGELFF. In DNA form, the CDR3 reads TGTGCCAGCAGTTCTTTCCGGACAACTAACACCGGGGAGCTGTTTTTT. The V call is TRBV6-2 or TRBV6-3, the J call TRBJ2-2, with D possibly TRBD1 on 5 matching bases. The germline CDR1 and CDR2 sequences are MNHEY and SVGEGT. Between the trimmed V and J ends, which lost 4 bases and 2 bases, there was a span of 14 bases. The CDR3 totals 16 residues.

Within the sample, this clonotype is medium-sized. The rearrangement joins TRBV20-1 to TRBJ2-3, with 10 bases lining up with TRBD2. The germline V gene encodes CDR1 DFQATT and CDR2 SNEGSKA (reference sequence). V shed 0 bases, J shed 3 bases, and the junction held 15 bases outside the gene matches. The CDR3 is 19 amino acids. CDR3 residues: CSARDGYGLAGVQTDTQYF. CDR3 DNA: TGCAGTGCTAGAGACGGGTATGGGCTAGCGGGAGTTCAGACAGATACGCAGTATTTT.

By share of the sample, this clonotype is medium-sized (0.01 to 0.1%). V gene TRBV5-4 combines with J gene TRBJ2-2; TRBD2 matches at 11 bases. V gave up 6 bases and J gave up 7 bases; unmatched junction bases: 11. There are 16 residues in the CDR3. Germline V gene data show CDR1 as SGHNT and CDR2 as YYREEE (reference sequence). The CDR3 sequence: CASTVSLAGVGGELFF. CDR3 nucleotide sequence: TGTGCCAGCACCGTCTCACTAGCGGGAGTAGGCGGGGAGCTGTTTTTT. Drawing the rest from reference TRBV5-4 and TRBJ2-2, the complete variable domain is ETGVTQSPTHLIKTRGQQVTLRCSSQSGHNTVSWYQQALGQGPQFIFQYYREEENGRGNFPPRFSGLQFPNYSSELNVNALELDDSALYLCASTVSLAGVGGELFFGEGSRLTVL.

In its sample, this clonotype was seen many times. The J gene is TRBJ2-6, the V gene TRBV14; the D gene is possibly TRBD2 (6 bases). Trimming took 1 base from V and 4 from J, leaving 20 bases between them. The CDR3 contains 19 residues. Germline V lookup: CDR1 SGHDN, CDR2 FVKESK. The CDR3 region is CASSQGPWEEGEGANVLTF. The CDR3 DNA reads TGTGCCAGCAGCCAAGGTCCGTGGGAGGAAGGGGAAGGGGCCAACGTCCTGACTTTC.

This clonotype was seen at least ten times. V and J are TRBV19 and TRBJ2-7; D tentatively fits TRBD1 or TRBD2 (5 bases each). The CDR3 spans 15 residues. V was shortened by 0 bases and J by 3 bases, with 12 bases between the two germline ends. From germline, CDR1 is LNHDA and CDR2 SQIVND (reference sequence). CDR3 protein: CASSIEPGTIYEQYF. CDR3 coding DNA: TGTGCCAGTAGTATAGAGCCCGGGACGATCTACGAGCAGTACTTC.

This clonotype was counted only a few times. Just one base apart from a much larger clone, this may be a read error. This chain links TRBV7-9 with TRBJ2-2, with unresolved D. From germline, CDR1 is SEHNR and CDR2 FQNEAQ (reference sequence). This CDR3 is built from 13 residues. The CDR3 is CASSLGNNGELFF. CDR3 in DNA: TGTGCCAGCAGCTTAGGGAACAACGGGGAGCTGTTTTTT.

Within the sample, this clonotype is medium-sized. This sequence joins TRBV5-6 and TRBJ2-3; D is unclear. V was trimmed by 4 bases and J by 3 bases, leaving 12 bases between them. This CDR3 region has 14 residues. CDR1 and CDR2 from the germline V gene are SGHDT and YYEEEE. CDR3 protein: CASSHPSETDTQYF. For the CDR3, the DNA is TGTGCCAGCAGCCATCCGTCTGAGACAGATACGCAGTATTTT.

This clonotype was counted at least ten times. J is TRBJ2-1 and V is TRBV27, with 11 bases matching TRBD2. The germline CDR1 and CDR2 sequences are MNHEY and SMNVEV (reference sequence). This CDR3 is built from 13 residues. J lost 9 bases, V lost 6 bases, and 4 bases had no gene match. The CDR3 is CASSKLAGVEQFF. CDR3 nucleotide sequence: TGTGCCAGCAGCAAACTAGCGGGAGTTGAGCAGTTCTTC.

This clonotype was detected many times. The genes are TRBV27 and TRBJ2-1; TRBD2 matches at 8 bases. Trimming cost V 3 bases and J 6 bases; bases outside gene matches: 4. The germline V gene has CDR1 MNHEY and CDR2 SMNVEV (reference sequence). The CDR3 totals 14 residues. CDR3 region: CASSFSGRVNEQFF. In nucleotides, the CDR3 is TGTGCCAGCAGTTTCAGCGGGAGAGTCAATGAGCAGTTCTTC.

About this clonotype: A much bigger clone sits one base away, suggesting this may be a read error. The chain has TRBV19 and TRBJ2-7; possible D gene TRBD1, 5 bases. V gave up 5 bases and J gave up 1 base, with 9 bases separating them. The CDR3 totals 13 residues. Germline CDR1 and CDR2: LNHDA and SQIVND (reference sequence). The DNA for the CDR3 is TGTGCCAGTAGTGACAGTGGGTCCTACGAGCAGTACTTC. Protein: CASSDSGSYEQYF.

The rearrangement uses TRBV19 and TRBJ2-5; a possible D gene is TRBD1 (5 bases). V was shortened by 3 bases and J by 0 bases, with 17 bases between the two germline ends. The CDR3 is 17 amino acids. The germline CDR1 and CDR2 sequences are LNHDA and SQIVND (reference sequence). The CDR3 nucleotides are TGTGCCAGTAGTATCGGTCGCACAGGACGCCACCAAGAGACCCAGTACTTC. This translates into CASSIGRTGRHQETQYF.

This clonotype was observed many times. The J gene is TRBJ2-2, the V gene TRBV4-3, with 7 bases lining up with TRBD1. The junction had 1 base not matched to a gene; V was cut back by 3 bases and J by 0 bases. Germline V gene sequence: CDR1 LGHNA, CDR2 YSLEER. The CDR3 length is 15 residues. CDR3 protein: CASSHDRANTGELFF. Here the CDR3 DNA reads TGCGCCAGCAGCCACGACAGGGCGAACACCGGGGAGCTGTTTTTT.

By share, this clonotype counts as medium-sized. The chain links TRBV28 to TRBJ2-7, with a weak D call TRBD2 (6 bases). The CDR3 extends over 15 amino acids. Trimming stripped 6 bases from V and 3 bases from J, with 18 bases between. Germline lookup yields CDR1 MDHEN and CDR2 SYDVKM. The CDR3 DNA follows: TGTGCCAGCAGAAGTGTGGCGGGGCCCGACTACGAGCAGTACTTC. It codes for CASRSVAGPDYEQYF.

By sample share, this clonotype is medium-sized. The rearrangement joins TRBV29-1 to TRBJ2-3, with 9 positions matching TRBD2. Trimming took 3 bases from V and 2 from J; bases not matched to a gene: 3. The CDR3 loop spans 14 amino acids. Germline V gives CDR1 SQVTM, CDR2 ANQGSEA. The CDR3 here is CSVDLAGFTDTQYF. The CDR3, as DNA: TGCAGCGTTGATCTAGCGGGGTTCACAGATACGCAGTATTTT.

This clonotype was observed at least ten times. The V call is TRBV28, the J call TRBJ2-7, with 7 bases fitting TRBD2. The CDR3 spans 14 residues. CDR1 is MDHEN and CDR2 is SYDVKM in the germline V gene. After removal of 4 bases from V and 2 bases from J, the junction contained 5 bases not matched to a gene. CDR3 in amino acids: CASSSRLAPYEQYF. CDR3 nucleotides: TGTGCCAGCAGTTCGCGACTAGCACCCTACGAGCAGTACTTC.

In its sample, this clonotype was seen many times. The V and J genes are TRBV19 and TRBJ2-1; 7 bases line up with TRBD2. V lost 2 bases, J lost 4 bases, and 8 bases stayed unmatched. Per the germline V gene, CDR1 is LNHDA and CDR2 is SQIVND (reference sequence). The CDR3 runs 16 residues. This chain's CDR3 is CASSIMGGSDYNEQFF. The DNA for the CDR3 is TGTGCCAGTAGTATAATGGGCGGGAGCGATTACAATGAGCAGTTCTTC. The full variable domain, its missing parts supplied by reference TRBV19 and TRBJ2-1, is DGGITQSPKYLFRKEGQNVTLSCEQNLNHDAMYWYRQDPGQGLRLIYYSQIVNDFQKGDIAEGYSVSREKKESFPLTVTSAQKNPTAFYLCASSIMGGSDYNEQFFGPGTRLTVL.

Sample share makes this clonotype medium-sized. The rearrangement uses TRBV10-2 and TRBJ2-7; no clear D gene. V was clipped by 5 bases and J by 3 bases, with 14 bases between them. The CDR3 consists of 14 residues. Germline loops: CDR1 WSHSY, CDR2 SAAADI. CDR3 nucleotide sequence: TGCGCCAGCAGTCCTGGCAAGGGCGGCTACGAGCAGTACTTC. This sequence encodes CASSPGKGGYEQYF.

Only a few counts were recorded for this clonotype. V and J are TRBV13 and TRBJ2-1; 7 bases agree with TRBD1. The CDR3 is 12 residues long. Germline CDR1 is PRHDT and CDR2 is FYEKMQ (reference sequence). J lost 16 bases, V lost 5 bases, and 11 bases had no gene match. The CDR3 coding sequence is TGTGCCAGCAGCCAAGAGGGGGCCCCCCCCTTCTTC. Translated, it gives CASSQEGAPPFF.

Judged by abundance, this clonotype is medium-sized. The CDR3 DNA reads TGCAGCGTTGAAGCCACAGAGAATCCCTACGAGCAGTACTTC. Protein product: CSVEATENPYEQYF. The V and J genes are TRBV29-1 and TRBJ2-7, with D hard to call. V lost 1 base to trimming and J lost 2 bases, with 12 bases between them. The CDR3 consists of 14 residues. Looked up from germline, CDR1 is SQVTM and CDR2 is ANQGSEA.

This clonotype was recorded many times. The genes are TRBV23-1 and TRBJ2-2, with 7 bases aligning to TRBD1. Being an ORF, TRBV23-1 has a function that is uncertain. The V and J ends lost 2 bases and 0 bases, in that order; junction bases with no gene match: 3. The CDR3 covers 16 residues. The CDR3: CASSQNRGANTGELFF. In DNA form, the CDR3 reads TGCGCCAGCAGTCAAAACAGGGGAGCGAACACCGGGGAGCTGTTTTTT.